This TCR beta chain was sequenced during a study of beta chain features in type 1 diabetes. Overall study findings and caveats: Among type 1 diabetes patients, VDJ junctions had fewer insertions and more deletions. Shorter TCRB CDR3s, moderately but significantly so, were found in Type 1 diabetes patients in all four CD4+ subsets.

The whole isolated RNA underwent reverse transcription, so sequencing captured expressed TCRB transcripts. TCRdb's table, derived via immunoSEQ multiplex PCR, lists solely in-frame clones and lacks some. The sample gives hundreds of thousands of clones, about an eighth of which show up once; approximately 0.039% is in the top ten. A remark on this clone: Its cognate antigen is unknown.

The germline V gene has CDR1 SGHTA and CDR2 FQGTGA. This CDR3 has 17 residues. Trimming took 1 base from V and 2 from J; bases not matched to a gene: 6. The gene calls are TRBV7-3 and TRBJ2-3; TRBD2 matches 10 bases. Specimen: naive CD4+ T cells from blood. The receptor was derived from a man younger than 35 with type 1 diabetes. DNA for the CDR3: TGTGCCAGCAGCTTAATGGTTAGCGGGGGGCTCACAGATACGCAGTATTTT. Protein product: CASSLMVSGGLTDTQYF.